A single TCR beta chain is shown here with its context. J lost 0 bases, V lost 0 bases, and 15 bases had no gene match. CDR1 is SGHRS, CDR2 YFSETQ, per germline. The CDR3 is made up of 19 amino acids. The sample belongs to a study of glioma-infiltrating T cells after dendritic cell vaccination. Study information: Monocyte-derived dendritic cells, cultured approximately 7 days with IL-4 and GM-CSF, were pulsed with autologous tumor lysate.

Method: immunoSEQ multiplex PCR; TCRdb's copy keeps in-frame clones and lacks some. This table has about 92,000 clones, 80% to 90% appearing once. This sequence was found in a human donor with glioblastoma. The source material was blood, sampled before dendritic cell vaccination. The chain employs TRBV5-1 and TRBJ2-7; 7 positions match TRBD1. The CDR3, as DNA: TGCGCCAGCAGCTTGGCCCTGACACCCGGACAGGTTAGCTCCTACGAGCAGTACTTC. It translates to CASSLALTPGQVSSYEQYF.